The next 15 T cell receptor beta chains were all read from a single sample in a study of T cells in localized non-small cell lung cancer. Sequencing used immunoSEQ multiplex PCR; TCRdb keeps in-frame clones, though not all of them. Found here are approximately 4,500 clones, about 92% of them singletons; the top ten hold 2.5% to 3%. Sequencing was performed on peripheral blood, taken before any cancer treatment. The receptor source for this set is a woman between 35 and 75 years old with stage I lung adenocarcinoma.

The chain carries TRBV11-3 and TRBJ2-5; 12 bases match TRBD2. Trimming at V came to 3 bases and at J to 4 bases, leaving 6 bases not matched to a gene. CDR3 length equals 16 residues. From germline, CDR1 is SGHNT and CDR2 YENEEA. DNA for the CDR3: TGTGCCAGCAGCTTTACTAGCGGGAGGAGTGGAGAGACCCAGTACTTC. Protein: CASSFTSGRSGETQYF.

This chain links TRBV30 with TRBJ1-2; TRBD1 matches 9 bases. Germline-derived CDR1 and CDR2 are GTSNPN and SVGIG (reference sequence). The CDR3 has 14 residues. Losses at the gene ends were 3 bases for V and 5 bases for J; bases not matched to a gene: 7. In DNA, the CDR3 is TGTGCCTGGAGAGAGACAGGGGGTCGGTATGGCTACACCTTC. It translates to CAWRETGGRYGYTF.

The genes are TRBV20-1 and TRBJ2-5; D unresolved. V was trimmed by 5 bases and J by 2 bases, leaving 3 bases between them. This CDR3 is built from 10 residues. CDR1 DFQATT and CDR2 SNEGSKA come from the germline V gene (reference sequence). The CDR3 protein is CSAEQETQYF. CDR3 sequence (DNA): TGCAGTGCTGAGCAAGAGACCCAGTACTTC.

The chain carries TRBV4-1 and TRBJ2-1; possible D gene TRBD2, 6 bases. CDR3 size: 17 residues. Germline lookup yields CDR1 MGHRA and CDR2 YSYEKL. With 1 base removed from V and 4 bases from J, the gap between germline ends came to 17 bases. The chain's CDR3 is CASSQGDHGGFYNEQFF. The DNA for the CDR3 is TGCGCCAGCAGCCAAGGGGATCATGGGGGGTTTTACAATGAGCAGTTCTTC.

This chain joins TRBV7-8 and TRBJ2-7, with TRBD1 identical over 9 bases. The ends lost 0 bases at V and 6 bases at J; junction bases unmatched: 6. Germline lookup yields CDR1 SGHVS and CDR2 FQNEAQ. The CDR3 is 15 residues long. The CDR3 DNA is TGTGCCAGCAGCTTAGCGGCGGGACAGGGAGGCGAGCAGTACTTC. Protein sequence: CASSLAAGQGGEQYF.

This clone came up a few times. The gene calls are TRBV30 and TRBJ2-1, with D possibly matching TRBD1 (5 bases). Per the germline V gene, CDR1 is GTSNPN and CDR2 is SVGIG (reference sequence). The CDR3 consists of 16 residues. Trimming stripped 0 bases from V and 8 bases from J, with 20 bases between. CDR3 sequence reads: CAWSVAEEQGRDEQFF. The CDR3 DNA is TGTGCCTGGAGTGTAGCAGAAGAGCAGGGTCGCGATGAGCAGTTCTTC.

The chain employs TRBV4-1 and TRBJ2-3; D is uncertain. Germline CDR1 MGHRA, CDR2 YSYEKL. This CDR3 contains 14 residues. V was cut by 5 bases and J by 2 bases, with 11 bases left in between. The CDR3 DNA is TGCGCCAGCAGCACCCAGGCGTCCACAGATACGCAGTATTTT. Encoded protein: CASSTQASTDTQYF.

V is TRBV5-1 and J is TRBJ2-2, with 7 bases matching TRBD1. Germline assignment: CDR1 SGHRS and CDR2 YFSETQ. J gave up 5 bases and V 6 bases, and 7 bases lay outside the gene matches. The CDR3 length is 14 residues. CDR3 bases: TGCGCCAGCACAATGCAACAGGGGACCGGGGAGCTGTTTTTT. It specifies CASTMQQGTGELFF.

The chain has TRBV28 and TRBJ2-1, with TRBD2 matching over 8 bases. The germline V gene encodes CDR1 MDHEN and CDR2 SYDVKM. The ends lost 5 bases at V and 8 bases at J; junction bases unmatched: 8. This CDR3 comprises 14 residues. The CDR3 here is CASSPGTSQDEQFF. The CDR3 DNA reads TGTGCCAGCAGTCCCGGGACTAGTCAAGATGAGCAGTTCTTC.

This clone was picked up one time. V and J are TRBV13 and TRBJ2-5, with D uncertain. From germline, CDR1 is PRHDT and CDR2 FYEKMQ (reference sequence). The V and J ends lost 5 bases and 2 bases respectively, with 3 bases between them. The CDR3 has 11 residues. For the CDR3, the DNA is TGTGCCAGCAGCCAACAAGAGACCCAGTACTTC. This translates into CASSQQETQYF.

The V gene is TRBV11-3, the J gene TRBJ2-2; D is unclear. Per germline, CDR1 SGHNT and CDR2 YENEEA. The CDR3 is made up of 13 amino acids. V was cut by 2 bases and J by 6 bases, with 7 bases left in between. Here the CDR3 reads CASSLRDPGELFF. Written as DNA, the CDR3 is TGTGCCAGCAGCTTAAGAGACCCCGGGGAGCTGTTTTTT.

The V gene is TRBV4-1, the J gene TRBJ2-2; D might be TRBD2 (6 bases). Trimming cost V 3 bases and J 3 bases, with 11 bases left between them. CDR1 is MGHRA and CDR2 is YSYEKL in the germline V gene. The CDR3 spans 15 residues. The CDR3 region is CASSQGGYHTGELFF. CDR3 coding DNA: TGCGCCAGCAGCCAGGGAGGATACCACACCGGGGAGCTGTTTTTT.

J is TRBJ2-5 and V is TRBV11-3; either TRBD1 or TRBD2 may supply D (5 bases each). In germline, CDR1 is SGHNT, CDR2 YENEEA. The CDR3 covers 15 residues. The V gene lost 5 bases and the J gene lost 1 base, with 14 bases spanning the gap. This chain's CDR3 is CASSPRLGPQETQYF. The CDR3 DNA reads TGTGCCAGCAGCCCCAGGCTGGGACCCCAAGAGACCCAGTACTTC.

This chain uses TRBV5-4 with TRBJ2-6; D call uncertain. Germline V lookup: CDR1 SGHNT, CDR2 YYREEE (reference sequence). V lost 4 bases and J 0 bases, leaving 11 bases between the germline ends. This CDR3 region has 16 residues. The DNA of the CDR3 is TGTGCCAGCAGCCCTGGGGTAGCCTCTGGGGCCAACGTCCTGACTTTC. Its protein product is CASSPGVASGANVLTF.

V usage is TRBV5-1 and J usage is TRBJ2-6, with unresolved D. This CDR3 contains 15 residues. Germline CDR1 is SGHRS and CDR2 is YFSETQ. The V and J ends lost 0 bases and 0 bases respectively, with 4 bases between them. For the CDR3, the DNA is TGCGCCAGCAGCTTGGGTCGCTCTGGGGCCAACGTCCTGACTTTC. This encodes CASSLGRSGANVLTF.